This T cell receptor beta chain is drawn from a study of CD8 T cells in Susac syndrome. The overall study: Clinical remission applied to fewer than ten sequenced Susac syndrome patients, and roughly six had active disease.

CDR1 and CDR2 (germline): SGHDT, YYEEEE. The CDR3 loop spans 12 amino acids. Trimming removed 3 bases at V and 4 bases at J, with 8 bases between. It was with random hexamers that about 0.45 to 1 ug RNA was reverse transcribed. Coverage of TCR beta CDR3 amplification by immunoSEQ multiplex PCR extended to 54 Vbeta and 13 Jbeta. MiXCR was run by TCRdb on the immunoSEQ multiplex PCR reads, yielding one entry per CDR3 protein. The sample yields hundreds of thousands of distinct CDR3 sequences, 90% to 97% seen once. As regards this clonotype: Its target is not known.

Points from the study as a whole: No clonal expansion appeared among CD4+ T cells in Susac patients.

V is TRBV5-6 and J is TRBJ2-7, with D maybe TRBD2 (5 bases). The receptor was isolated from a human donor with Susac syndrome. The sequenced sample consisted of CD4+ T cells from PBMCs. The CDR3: CASSWEPYEQYF. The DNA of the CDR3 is TGTGCCAGCAGCTGGGAGCCGTACGAGCAGTACTTC.